This T cell receptor (beta chain) emerged from a study of T cell changes during pregnancy in multiple sclerosis. The protocol was immunoSEQ multiplex PCR, while the TCRdb copy is restricted to in-frame clones and leaves out a portion. The sample has approximately 100,000 clones, just over 90% seen once. The V end was cut by 0 bases, the J end by 7 bases, with 10 bases between. The germline V gene has CDR1 MNHEY and CDR2 SVGAGI. The CDR3 contains 14 residues. The rearrangement links TRBV6-5 to TRBJ2-1; a weak D match, TRBD2 (6 bases). This sample comprised peripheral blood, obtained after pregnancy. This sequence was found in a female donor with multiple sclerosis, enrolled in a pregnancy study. CDR3 loop: CASSYSRGRNEQFF. CDR3 nucleotide sequence: TGTGCCAGCAGTTACTCGCGGGGTCGGAATGAGCAGTTCTTC.